The T cell receptor beta chain described here comes from a study of identical twins. General study results and limits: Diverse VJ usage suggested most zero-insertion clonotypes were not invariant T cells. Cord blood's abundant beta clonotypes had fewer insertions, unlike memory repertoires. Rather than following the same donors, the conclusions depended on cross-sectional statistical analysis.

As to this clonotype: Its target is unknown.

Template switching introduced a universal primer site, and the cDNA bore unique molecular identifiers. TCRdb analysed the 5' RACE reads with MiXCR anew, one entry per CDR3 protein. In the table there are around 550,000 distinct CDR3 sequences, roughly 15% of which are singletons. In addition, the sample was reused for a study of yellow fever vaccine responses in identical twins.

The material sequenced was CD4+ T cells sorted from blood. The receptor's source is a woman in her late teens or twenties in good health.

The CDR3 protein is CASTRGREETQYF. CDR3 DNA sequence: TGTGCCAGCACCCGGGGGAGGGAAGAGACCCAGTACTTC. This chain joins TRBV7-9 and TRBJ2-5; 7 bases map to TRBD2. In germline, CDR1 is SEHNR, CDR2 FQNEAQ (reference sequence). This CDR3 comprises 13 residues. The J segment lost 3 bases and the V segment lost 7 bases, leaving 5 bases of the junction unmatched.